The 28 T cell receptor beta chains reported below all come from one sample, sequenced in a study of OX40 agonist ivuxolimab in advanced cancers. The protocol was immunoSEQ multiplex PCR, while the TCRdb copy is restricted to in-frame clones and leaves out a portion. The sample has about 84,000 clones; around 85% are singletons. This specimen was CD4+ or CD8+ T cells sorted from blood, taken in a trial of the OX40 agonist ivuxolimab. All receptors come from an adult with an advanced solid tumor such as melanoma, head and neck, liver or kidney cancer.

The V and J genes are TRBV1 and TRBJ2-7; the D call TRBD1 from the table was never checked on the DNA. TRBV1 is a pseudogene. This CDR3 comprises 16 residues. The CDR3 protein is CTSSQAGTGDSYEQYV. In DNA, the CDR3 is TGCACCAGCAGCCAGGCCGGGACAGGGGATTCCTACGAGCAGTACGTC.

The table lists this clone with a few counts. This chain links TRBV5-1 with TRBJ2-2; D remains unclear. The V gene lost 0 bases and the J gene lost 5 bases, with 5 bases spanning the gap. Per the germline V gene, CDR1 is SGHRS and CDR2 is YFSETQ. The CDR3 has 13 residues. CDR3 in DNA: TGCGCCAGCAGCTTGGAGGCGACCGGGGAGCTGTTTTTT. It codes for CASSLEATGELFF.

The chain couples TRBV5-5 to TRBJ1-4; D is unclear. Trimming cost V 2 bases and J 8 bases, with 13 bases left between them. The CDR3 sequence is 14 residues long. Germline-derived CDR1 and CDR2 are SGHKS and YYEKEE (reference sequence). The CDR3 protein is CASSFGPFLEKLFF. The CDR3 DNA reads as TGTGCCAGCAGCTTTGGACCGTTTCTCGAAAAACTGTTTTTT.

The chain couples TRBV6-6 to TRBJ1-1, with 8 bases lining up with TRBD1. The V and J ends lost 2 bases and 7 bases, in that order; junction bases with no gene match: 12. Germline V gene lookup returns CDR1 MNHNY and CDR2 SVGAGI (reference sequence). The CDR3 is 16 amino acids. As DNA, the CDR3 is TGTGCCAGCAGTTACCGCCCGGGGACAGGAGACTTTGAAGCTTTCTTT. Encoded protein: CASSYRPGTGDFEAFF.

The chain recombines TRBV28 with TRBJ1-1; 7 bases fit TRBD1. CDR1 and CDR2 (germline): MDHEN, SYDVKM. The CDR3 length is 13 residues. The V gene end was trimmed by 6 bases and the J gene end by 1 base; junction bases not matched to a gene: 2. CDR3 DNA sequence: TGTGCCAGCAGGACAGGGTGGAACACTGAAGCTTTCTTT. Translating gives CASRTGWNTEAFF.

CDR3 amino acids: CASRDQGMDTQYF. The CDR3 nucleotides are TGTGCCAGTAGGGACCAGGGGATGGATACGCAGTATTTT. J is TRBJ2-3 and V is TRBV19, with D perhaps matching TRBD1 (6 bases). Trimming took 6 bases from V and 6 from J, leaving 13 bases between them. In germline, CDR1 is LNHDA, CDR2 SQIVND (reference sequence). This CDR3 has 13 residues.

The chain links TRBV7-3 to TRBJ1-1, with D perhaps TRBD1 (5 bases). This CDR3 contains 13 residues. V dropped 4 bases and J dropped 0 bases, with 6 bases sitting between them. Germline CDR1 reads SGHTA; CDR2 reads FQGTGA. DNA of the CDR3: TGTGCCAGCAGCTCACAGGTGAACACTGAAGCTTTCTTT. This encodes CASSSQVNTEAFF.

The rearrangement links TRBV6-1 to TRBJ2-7; D might be TRBD1 (6 bases). Trimming stripped 5 bases from V and 3 bases from J, with 11 bases between. The CDR3 spans 13 residues. Germline-derived CDR1 and CDR2 are MNHNS and SASEGT. For the CDR3, the DNA is TGTGCCAGCAGTTTAGGGACAAACTACGAGCAGTACTTC. Translating it yields CASSLGTNYEQYF.

The chain combines TRBV15 with TRBJ1-4; no definite D call. The CDR3 covers 16 residues. Trimming pared 1 base from V and 0 bases from J, leaving 9 bases between. Per germline, CDR1 LNHNV and CDR2 YYDKDF (reference sequence). CDR3 residues: CATSRARPATNEKLFF. The CDR3 DNA reads as TGTGCCACCAGCAGAGCCCGACCGGCAACTAATGAAAAACTGTTTTTT.

The chain employs TRBV19 and TRBJ2-1, with TRBD2 matching 7 bases. V trimming: 5 bases; J trimming: 0 bases; junction bases outside the gene matches: 1. The CDR3 contains 14 residues. The germline gives CDR1 LNHDA, CDR2 SQIVND (reference sequence). In nucleotides, the CDR3 is TGTGCCAGTAGTGGCGGGAGCTCCTACAATGAGCAGTTCTTC. Translation gives CASSGGSSYNEQFF.

V usage is TRBV21-1 and J usage is TRBJ2-1; TRBD2 was called by the table and not checked on the DNA. TRBV21-1 represents a pseudogene. This CDR3 region has 15 residues. In nucleotides, the CDR3 is TGTGCCAGCAGCAAGGCGGGAGTGTCCTACAATGAGCAGTTCTTC. This translates into CASSKAGVSYNEQFF.

This rearrangement joins TRBV6-6 to TRBJ2-7; 8 bases line up with TRBD2. Germline V gene lookup returns CDR1 MNHNY and CDR2 SVGAGI (reference sequence). The CDR3 loop spans 13 amino acids. After removal of 8 bases from V and 5 bases from J, the junction contained 8 bases not matched to a gene. The DNA of the CDR3 is TGTGCCAGCCTGGGGCCCGGGGGGGACGAGCAGTACTTC. This translates into CASLGPGGDEQYF.

The chain carries TRBV16 and TRBJ2-7, with 7 bases lining up with TRBD1. The CDR3 has 12 amino acids. The V and J ends lost 4 bases and 12 bases, in that order; junction bases with no gene match: 9. Per the germline V gene, CDR1 is KGHSY and CDR2 is FQNENV. The CDR3 DNA reads TGTGCCAGCAGCCGCTCCACAGGGGATCGGTACTTC. This translates into CASSRSTGDRYF. Full variable domain (rest looked up from reference TRBV16 and TRBJ2-7): GEEVAQTPKHLVRGEGQKAKLYCAPIKGHSYVFWYQQVLKNEFKFLISFQNENVFDETGMPKERFSAKCLPNSPCSLEIQATKLEDSAVYFCASSRSTGDRYFGPGTRLTVT.

This sequence joins TRBV7-2 and TRBJ2-5, with 7 nucleotides matching TRBD2. V lost 4 bases, J lost 1 base, and 12 bases stayed unmatched. The germline V gene encodes CDR1 SGHTA and CDR2 FQGNSA. This CDR3 contains 17 residues. CDR3 in DNA: TGTGCCAGCAGCTCGGGGTCTGGAGCGGGGACCCAAGAGACCCAGTACTTC. Protein sequence: CASSSGSGAGTQETQYF.

The rearrangement links TRBV7-6 to TRBJ2-3; TRBD2 aligns across 10 bases. V shed 5 bases, J shed 7 bases, and the junction held 6 bases outside the gene matches. CDR1 and CDR2 from the germline V gene are SGHVS and FNYEAQ. The CDR3 is 14 residues long. The CDR3 spells CASSVSGGGNTQYF. CDR3 sequence (DNA): TGTGCCAGCAGCGTCAGCGGGGGGGGGAATACGCAGTATTTT. Looking up the rest from reference TRBV7-6 and TRBJ2-3 gives the full variable domain: GAGVSQSPRYKVTKRGQDVALRCDPISGHVSLYWYRQALGQGPEFLTYFNYEAQQDKSGLPNDRFSAERPEGSISTLTIQRTEQRDSAMYRCASSVSGGGNTQYFGPGTRLTVL.

CDR3 sequence reads: CASSLDLFSEEQFF. In DNA, the CDR3 is TGTGCCAGCAGCTTAGATCTCTTTTCCGAAGAGCAGTTCTTC. This chain links TRBV11-2 with TRBJ2-1, with D unresolved. The CDR3 runs 14 residues. The V end lost 0 bases, the J end lost 10 bases, and 13 bases lay between the germline ends. Germline V gene lookup returns CDR1 SGHAT and CDR2 FQNNGV.

V and J are TRBV18 and TRBJ1-2; maybe TRBD1 (5 bases). V lost 4 bases to trimming and J lost 6 bases, with 15 bases between them. Looked up from germline, CDR1 is KGHSH and CDR2 is LQKENI. The CDR3 has 14 residues. The CDR3 spells CASSRRVVPDGYTF. The CDR3 DNA sequence: TGTGCCAGCTCACGCAGGGTCGTCCCTGATGGCTACACCTTC.

The V call is TRBV5-6, the J call TRBJ2-4; tentative D call: TRBD1 (6 bases). This CDR3 has 16 residues. V was trimmed by 1 base and J by 4 bases, leaving 15 bases between them. CDR1 and CDR2 (germline): SGHDT, YYEEEE. The CDR3 spells CASSLRGTSWKNIQYF. The CDR3 DNA follows: TGTGCCAGCAGCTTGAGGGGGACCTCTTGGAAAAACATTCAGTACTTC.

The chain links TRBV28 to TRBJ2-1; D perhaps matches TRBD2 (5 bases). This CDR3 has 12 residues. V lost 5 bases and J lost 7, with 9 bases in between. Germline V lookup: CDR1 MDHEN, CDR2 SYDVKM. The CDR3 region is CASSEGRNEQFF. The CDR3 coding sequence is TGTGCCAGCAGTGAGGGTCGGAATGAGCAGTTCTTC.

The CDR3 sequence is CASSRQFSGYEQYF. The CDR3 region has the DNA TGTGCCAGCAGCCGACAGTTCTCGGGGTACGAGCAGTACTTC. The chain has TRBV7-9 and TRBJ2-7, with D tentatively TRBD1 or TRBD2 (5 bases each). CDR1 SEHNR and CDR2 FQNEAQ come from the germline V gene (reference sequence). This CDR3 spans 14 amino acids. The V end lost 5 bases, the J end lost 4 bases, and 15 bases lay between the germline ends. Full variable domain (outside the CDR3, taken from reference TRBV7-9 and TRBJ2-7): DTGVSQNPRHKITKRGQNVTFRCDPISEHNRLYWYRQTLGQGPEFLTYFQNEAQLEKSRLLSDRFSAERPKGSFSTLEIQRTEQGDSAMYLCASSRQFSGYEQYFGPGTRLTVT.

This clone was seen more than once but under ten times. CDR3 coding DNA: TGTGCCAGCAGCCCTGCGGGGGCCCGGGGCACCGGGGAGCTGTTTTTT. This encodes CASSPAGARGTGELFF. The chain couples TRBV7-6 to TRBJ2-2, with a weak D call TRBD2 (7 bases). Germline loops: CDR1 SGHVS, CDR2 FNYEAQ. The CDR3 runs to 16 residues. V was cut by 5 bases and J by 4 bases, with 17 bases left in between.

The chain couples TRBV28 to TRBJ1-2; 7 bases align to TRBD1. This CDR3 has 12 residues. The trim removed 6 bases at V and 5 bases at J, leaving 3 bases unmatched. The germline V gene encodes CDR1 MDHEN and CDR2 SYDVKM. DNA for the CDR3: TGTGCCAGCAGGACAGGGCCATATGGCTACACCTTC. Encoded protein: CASRTGPYGYTF.

The chain has TRBV7-2 and TRBJ1-3; weak D call: TRBD1 (5 bases). The CDR3 length is 16 residues. The V gene's germline CDR1 is SGHTA and CDR2 FQGNSA. The V gene lost 5 bases and the J gene lost 0 bases, with 14 bases spanning the gap. The CDR3 here is CASSPPAGTSGNTIYF. DNA for the CDR3: TGTGCCAGCAGCCCGCCTGCGGGGACCTCTGGAAACACCATATATTTT. The entire variable domain, with the rest obtained from reference TRBV7-2 and TRBJ1-3, is as follows: GAGVSQSPSNKVTEKGKDVELRCDPISGHTALYWYRQSLGQGLEFLIYFQGNSAPDKSGLPSDRFSAERTGGSVSTLTIQRTQQEDSAVYLCASSPPAGTSGNTIYFGEGSWLTVV.

The V gene is TRBV7-2, the J gene TRBJ1-4; D unclear. CDR1 and CDR2 (germline): SGHTA, FQGNSA. V was cut by 2 bases and J by 5 bases, with 9 bases left in between. The CDR3 runs 14 residues. DNA for the CDR3: TGTGCCAGCAGCTTACAAGCTAAGAATGAAAAACTGTTTTTT. Its protein is CASSLQAKNEKLFF.

The chain recombines TRBV7-3 with TRBJ2-3, with D uncertain. The V end lost 5 bases, the J end lost 3 bases, and 6 bases lay between the germline ends. There are 12 residues in the CDR3. Germline V gene sequence: CDR1 SGHTA, CDR2 FQGTGA. For the CDR3, the DNA is TGTGCCAGCAGCCTAGGGACAGATACGCAGTATTTT. It is translated as CASSLGTDTQYF.

The rearrangement links TRBV5-1 to TRBJ1-1; no definite D call. V was clipped by 4 bases and J by 6 bases, with 16 bases between them. From germline, CDR1 is SGHRS and CDR2 YFSETQ. CDR3 length equals 14 residues. CDR3 in DNA: TGCGCCAGCAGCCCACGATTAAGCCGCCCTGAAGCTTTCTTT. This translates into CASSPRLSRPEAFF.

The V gene is TRBV6-1, the J gene TRBJ2-1; D unclear. This CDR3 spans 12 amino acids. The V and J ends lost 5 bases and 5 bases respectively, with 7 bases between them. Germline V gene sequence: CDR1 MNHNS, CDR2 SASEGT. The CDR3 DNA reads TGTGCCAGCAGTAGGAAGGACAATGAGCAGTTCTTC. It specifies CASSRKDNEQFF.

V and J are TRBV29-1 and TRBJ2-7, with D possibly TRBD1 on 5 matching bases. CDR1 is SQVTM and CDR2 is ANQGSEA in the germline V gene. This CDR3 comprises 12 residues. With 4 bases removed from V and 3 bases from J, the gap between germline ends came to 10 bases. The chain's CDR3 is CSVARDSYEQYF. CDR3 nucleotide sequence: TGCAGCGTTGCCCGAGACAGCTACGAGCAGTACTTC.